These T cell receptor beta chains were read from a single sample in a study of PD-1 blockade in classical Hodgkin lymphoma. Repertoires were generated with immunoSEQ multiplex PCR, while TCRdb's copy carries only in-frame clones and drops some. The sample lists 110,000 or so clones; about nine tenths were seen once. The sequencing here drew on peripheral blood mononuclear cells (PBMCs), taken before the fourth cycle of nivolumab. The origin of the receptors is a human donor with classical Hodgkin lymphoma. CDR3s include the opening cysteine and the closing phenylalanine or tryptophan. The order of the fields is clone size, V gene, D gene, J gene, CDR3 DNA, CDR3 protein. D genes are given only for firm matches. Where a row states a size, it is once, few, many or the class of an expanded clone; other rows omit it.

size: .
V: TRBV4-1
D: .
J: TRBJ1-5
DNA: TGCGCCAGCAGCCAAGGGGCAGGTAGCTATAGCAATCAGCCCCAGCATTTT
CDR3: CASSQGAGSYSNQPQHF

size: .
V: TRBV11-3
D: .
J: TRBJ2-1
DNA: TGTGCCAGCAGCCTCCGACTAGGAAATGAGCAGTTCTTC
CDR3: CASSLRLGNEQFF

size: .
V: TRBV18
D: .
J: TRBJ1-1
DNA: TGTGCCAGCTCACCAAATTCAGAGGTCACTGAAGCTTTCTTT
CDR3: CASSPNSEVTEAFF

size: .
V: TRBV30
D: .
J: TRBJ2-5
DNA: TGTGCCTGGAGTGTACCCCCAGGGTCGGAGACCCAGTACTTC
CDR3: CAWSVPPGSETQYF

size: .
V: TRBV10-2
D: .
J: TRBJ1-2
DNA: TGCGCCAGCAGTGAAGGGAGTGTAGGGGCCTATGGCTACACCTTC
CDR3: CASSEGSVGAYGYTF

size: .
V: TRBV5-1
D: TRBD2
J: TRBJ2-1
DNA: TGCGCCAGCAGCAGAGGACTAGCGGGTAGGTCGGTCGATGAGCAGTTCTTC
CDR3: CASSRGLAGRSVDEQFF

size: once
V: TRBV2
D: .
J: TRBJ1-2
DNA: TGTGCCAGCAGTGAAGACGGCAGACCCTCTAACTATGGCTACACCTTC
CDR3: CASSEDGRPSNYGYTF

size: .
V: TRBV4-1
D: .
J: TRBJ1-2
DNA: TGCGCCAGCAGCCTCCAGGCTAACTATGGCTACACCTTC
CDR3: CASSLQANYGYTF

size: .
V: TRBV19
D: TRBD1
J: TRBJ1-1
DNA: TGTGCCAGTAGTTCCAGGACAGGGGTGAACACTGAAGCTTTCTTT
CDR3: CASSSRTGVNTEAFF

size: .
V: TRBV19
D: TRBD1
J: TRBJ1-1
DNA: TGTGCCACCAGATCAGGGGGACAAAGATACACTGAAGCTTTCTTT
CDR3: CATRSGGQRYTEAFF

size: .
V: TRBV7-9
D: .
J: TRBJ2-5
DNA: TGTGCCAGCAGCTCCACGGACTGGGGACAAGAGACCCAGTACTTC
CDR3: CASSSTDWGQETQYF

size: .
V: TRBV30
D: .
J: TRBJ1-5
DNA: TGTGCCTGGAGTGCCGCGGGTTCGGGTAATCAGCCCCAGCATTTT
CDR3: CAWSAAGSGNQPQHF

size: .
V: TRBV6-6
D: TRBD1
J: TRBJ1-2
DNA: TGTGCCAGCAGCTACACGGCCCCAGGGGGGTCTGGCTACACCTTC
CDR3: CASSYTAPGGSGYTF

size: .
V: TRBV5-8
D: .
J: TRBJ2-3
DNA: TGTGCCAGCAGCTTCAGCGAATCCACAGATACGCAGTATTTT
CDR3: CASSFSESTDTQYF

size: .
V: TRBV7-7
D: TRBD1
J: TRBJ2-7
DNA: TGTGCTAGCAGCTTGGACAGGGGAGACGGCGACTTC
CDR3: CASSLDRGDGDF

size: few
V: TRBV5-4
D: TRBD1
J: TRBJ1-2
DNA: TGTGCCAGCAGCGAGGACAGGAGCTATGGCTACACCTTC
CDR3: CASSEDRSYGYTF

size: .
V: TRBV5-1
D: TRBD2
J: TRBJ2-3
DNA: TGCGCCAGCAGCTTGGCAGCGGGAGGGACAGATACGCAGTATTTT
CDR3: CASSLAAGGTDTQYF

size: .
V: TRBV5-4
D: .
J: TRBJ2-3
DNA: TGTGCCAGCAGCTTGGGTCTGGGACTCAGCACAGATACGCAGTATTTT
CDR3: CASSLGLGLSTDTQYF

size: .
V: TRBV14
D: TRBD1
J: TRBJ1-5
DNA: TGTGCCAGCAGCCAAGGCCTCGACAGGGTGGGTCAGCCCCAGCATTTT
CDR3: CASSQGLDRVGQPQHF

size: .
V: TRBV7-9
D: .
J: TRBJ2-7
DNA: TGTGCCAGCAGCTTAACCTACGAGCAGTACTTC
CDR3: CASSLTYEQYF

size: .
V: TRBV6-5
D: .
J: TRBJ1-2
DNA: TGTGCCAGCAGTTACTCGGGGGCGCGGGGCTACACCTTC
CDR3: CASSYSGARGYTF

size: .
V: TRBV4-1
D: .
J: TRBJ1-1
DNA: TGCGCCAGCAGCCAAACAATTGCAGGGTTGGTACGTTCTGAAGCTTTCTTT
CDR3: CASSQTIAGLVRSEAFF

size: .
V: TRBV2
D: TRBD2
J: TRBJ2-1
DNA: TGTGCCAGCACCGGGACTAGCGGCAGGAACTTTTCCCACAATGAGCAGTTCTTC
CDR3: CASTGTSGRNFSHNEQFF

size: once
V: TRBV9
D: TRBD2
J: TRBJ2-1
DNA: TGTGCCAGCAGCGTAGAGGCTAGCGGGAGGGTCCATGAGCAGTTCTTC
CDR3: CASSVEASGRVHEQFF

size: .
V: TRBV9
D: .
J: TRBJ1-4
DNA: TGTGCCAGCAGCGTAGTTGACGACGGGAAACTGTTTTTT
CDR3: CASSVVDDGKLFF

size: .
V: TRBV12-5
D: TRBD1
J: TRBJ1-2
DNA: TGTGCTAGTGGTTTGGTAGAGACCAGGGGGTATGGCTACACCTTC
CDR3: CASGLVETRGYGYTF

size: once
V: TRBV19
D: TRBD1
J: TRBJ2-7
DNA: TGTGCCAGTAGTTTACAGGGGGCGCGGGACGAGCAGTACTTC
CDR3: CASSLQGARDEQYF

size: .
V: TRBV14
D: .
J: TRBJ2-7
DNA: TGTGCCAGCAGCTTGGGGATTAGTTACGAGCAGTACTTC
CDR3: CASSLGISYEQYF

size: .
V: TRBV18
D: .
J: TRBJ2-1
DNA: TGTGCCAGCCAACTCACGGCTTCAGCGTACAATGAGCAGTTCTTC
CDR3: CASQLTASAYNEQFF

size: .
V: TRBV7-9
D: .
J: TRBJ2-3
DNA: TGTGCCAGCAGCTTTTCAGGAGATACGCAGTATTTT
CDR3: CASSFSGDTQYF

size: .
V: TRBV7-9
D: .
J: TRBJ2-5
DNA: TGTGCCAGCAGCTTAGATCGCGGGGACCAAGAGACCCAGTACTTC
CDR3: CASSLDRGDQETQYF

size: .
V: TRBV27
D: .
J: TRBJ2-1
DNA: TGTGCCAGCAGTTTATCGCGGCGGGCCCCCTACAATGAGCAGTTCTTC
CDR3: CASSLSRRAPYNEQFF

size: .
V: TRBV28
D: .
J: TRBJ1-1
DNA: TGTGCCAGCAGTTTCACAGCCTTGAACACTGAAGCTTTCTTT
CDR3: CASSFTALNTEAFF

size: .
V: TRBV5-8
D: .
J: TRBJ2-1
DNA: TGTGCCAGCAGCTTGAGCCTAGCGTACAATGAGCAGTTCTTC
CDR3: CASSLSLAYNEQFF

size: .
V: TRBV4-1
D: TRBD2
J: TRBJ2-2
DNA: TGCGCCAGCAGGCCTAGACTAGCTGGGGCCGGGGAGCTGTTTTTT
CDR3: CASRPRLAGAGELFF

size: .
V: TRBV7-9
D: TRBD2
J: TRBJ2-3
DNA: TGTGCCAGCAGTCCAACGGGAGGGCGGACAGATACGCAGTATTTT
CDR3: CASSPTGGRTDTQYF

size: .
V: TRBV4-1
D: .
J: TRBJ1-1
DNA: TGCGCCAGCAGCCAAGCAGGGATGAACACTGAAGCTTTCTTT
CDR3: CASSQAGMNTEAFF